This is a list of T cell receptor beta chains from one sample in a study of early stage breast cancer tumors. Clones were sequenced by immunoSEQ multiplex PCR, and TCRdb holds only the in-frame ones, with some missing. The table lists 45,000 to 60,000 clones, over 80% of them singletons, with less than 6.5% in the top ten. Sequencing input: blood. The receptor source for this set is a person aged 65 to 85 with breast cancer. CDR3s include the opening cysteine and the closing phenylalanine or tryptophan. The order of the fields is D gene, J gene, clone size, V gene, CDR3 DNA, CDR3 protein. The D gene is left open where the match is weak. Some rows mark clone size as missing; the rest say once, few, many or name a class of expanded clone.

>.|TRBJ1-3|.|TRBV30
TGTGCCTGGAGTATGCGACCGGGCTCTGGAAACACCATATATTTT
CAWSMRPGSGNTIYF
>.|TRBJ1-1|.|TRBV4-3
TGCGCCAGCAGCCAACGGACAATCCGGACCACTGAAGCTTTCTTT
CASSQRTIRTTEAFF
>.|TRBJ1-5|.|TRBV2
TGTGCCAGCACCCTGGGGGGGTACCAGCCCCAGCATTTT
CASTLGGYQPQHF
>TRBD1|TRBJ2-5|.|TRBV7-9
TGTGCCAGCAGCTTAGCGAAACAGGGGGCATCCCAGTACTTC
CASSLAKQGASQYF
>TRBD1|TRBJ1-5|few|TRBV10-1
TGCGCCAGCAGTGGGACAGGGGGTAATCAGCCCCAGCATTTT
CASSGTGGNQPQHF
>.|TRBJ2-2|.|TRBV19
TGTGCCAGTAGTATCGTGTCTAGTCACGGGGCCGGGGAGCTGTTTTTT
CASSIVSSHGAGELFF
>TRBD1|TRBJ1-6|.|TRBV7-2
TGTGCCAGCAGCTTAGGAGGGACAGGGAATTCACCCCTCCACTTT
CASSLGGTGNSPLHF
>.|TRBJ2-3|once|TRBV30
TGTGCCTGGAGGAGGCCTATCGATACGCAGTATTTT
CAWRRPIDTQYF
>.|TRBJ2-7|once|TRBV7-1
TGTGCCAGCAGCTCCCGGGGACAGGGCAATACGGACCAGAGTTCTAGCGGGAGTTCCTACGAGCAGTACTTC
CASSSRGQGNTDQSSSGSSYEQYF
>TRBD1|TRBJ1-4|.|TRBV9
TGTGCCAGCAGCGAGGGACAGGGGGCGAGGGAAAAACTGTTTTTT
CASSEGQGAREKLFF
>TRBD1|TRBJ1-1|.|TRBV9
TGTGCCAGCAGCGTTTCACAGAATCAGGGGGAGGTTTTCTTT
CASSVSQNQGEVFF
>.|TRBJ1-1|.|TRBV6-5
TGTGCCACCCTGAGGTCAGACGGGTTAAACACTGAAGCTTTCTTT
CATLRSDGLNTEAFF
>TRBD1|TRBJ1-1|.|TRBV28
TGTGCCAGCAGTCCCCGAAGGGACAGGGGGGTTGAAGCTTTCTTT
CASSPRRDRGVEAFF
>TRBD1|TRBJ1-5|.|TRBV15
TGTGCCACCAGCAGAGACGGACAGGGAGGCCTAAAGCCCCAGCATTTT
CATSRDGQGGLKPQHF
>TRBD2|TRBJ2-3|.|TRBV10-3
TGTGCCATCAGTGGGCTAGCGGGGCTCACAGATACGCAGTATTTT
CAISGLAGLTDTQYF
>.|TRBJ2-3|.|TRBV11-3
TGTGCCAGCAGCTTAGGCGCAGATACGCAGTATTTT
CASSLGADTQYF
>.|TRBJ1-1|once|TRBV5-1
TGCGCCAGCAGCTTGGGGAGCAACACTGAAGCTTTCTTT
CASSLGSNTEAFF
>TRBD2|TRBJ2-7|.|TRBV2
TGTGCCAGCAGACTCAGACTAGCGGCGGCGAACGAGCAGTACTTC
CASRLRLAAANEQYF
>TRBD2|TRBJ2-5|few|TRBV6-1
TGTGCCAGCAGTGAAGCCTTCGGGCGGGGGCAAGAGACCCAGTACTTC
CASSEAFGRGQETQYF
>.|TRBJ1-2|.|TRBV5-3
TGTGCCAGAAGCTTGTTGGGGGGAGGCTACACCTTC
CARSLLGGGYTF
>TRBD2|TRBJ2-3|few|TRBV19
TGTGCCAGTAGTATTCGCGGGGGAGTAGGTGTAGGAGATACGCAGTATTTT
CASSIRGGVGVGDTQYF
>TRBD2|TRBJ2-3|.|TRBV2
TGTGCCGGTCATCTAGCGGGAGGGCCCACAGATACGCAGTATTTT
CAGHLAGGPTDTQYF
>.|TRBJ1-1|.|TRBV11-3
TGTGCCAGCAGCACACAGGGAAACACTGAAGCTTTCTTT
CASSTQGNTEAFF
>TRBD1|TRBJ1-4|.|TRBV19
TGTGCCAGTAGTCCTAGCCGGGACAGCTTTAATGAAAAACTGTTTTTT
CASSPSRDSFNEKLFF
>.|TRBJ2-1|.|TRBV9
TGTGCCAGCAGTGAGGAGGTTTCGAGCTCCTACAATGAGCAGTTCTTC
CASSEEVSSSYNEQFF
>TRBD1|TRBJ1-5|.|TRBV18
TGTGCCAGCTCACTGCAGGGGGGCAATCAGCCCCAGCATTTT
CASSLQGGNQPQHF
>TRBD2|TRBJ2-3|.|TRBV11-2
TGTGCCAGCAGCCTAGGACTAGCGGACACAGATACGCAGTATTTT
CASSLGLADTDTQYF
>TRBD1|TRBJ1-4|.|TRBV29-1
TGCAGCGTAAAGACAGGGGGCACAACTAATGAAAAACTGTTTTTT
CSVKTGGTTNEKLFF
>.|TRBJ2-5|.|TRBV10-3
TGTGCCACCGGGACTTTTCAAGAGACCCAGTACTTC
CATGTFQETQYF
>TRBD2|TRBJ2-5|.|TRBV10-1
TGCGCCAGCAGCATGGGACTAGCGGGTTCCCAAGAGACCCAGTACTTC
CASSMGLAGSQETQYF
>TRBD2|TRBJ2-3|.|TRBV11-2
TGTGCCAGCAGCTTTCCCCTCGCCGGGACTAGCCTCACAGATACGCAGTATTTT
CASSFPLAGTSLTDTQYF
>.|TRBJ1-2|.|TRBV7-2
TGTGCCAGCAGCTTAGCGGCAGGTAGAAACTATGGCTACACCTTC
CASSLAAGRNYGYTF
>.|TRBJ2-7|.|TRBV7-9
TGTGCCAGCAGCTTATCCCAGGGATCCTACGAGCAGTACTTC
CASSLSQGSYEQYF
>.|TRBJ1-3|.|TRBV4-3
TGCGCCAGCAGTCCAACCCAGGCGGGAAACACCATATATTTT
CASSPTQAGNTIYF
>TRBD2|TRBJ2-3|.|TRBV19
TGTGCCAGCAATCCCGAGACTAGCGACACAGATACGCAGTATTTT
CASNPETSDTDTQYF
>TRBD2|TRBJ2-3|once|TRBV15
TGTGCCACCGGGGCGGGAGTACCAGATACGCAGTATTTT
CATGAGVPDTQYF
>.|TRBJ1-1|.|TRBV6-4
TGTGCCAGCAGTGACGTTCACGGGGCAGCGGGCACTGAAGCTTTCTTT
CASSDVHGAAGTEAFF
>.|TRBJ2-1|.|TRBV18
TGTGCCAGCTCAACCGAGTACAATGAGCAGTTCTTC
CASSTEYNEQFF
>.|TRBJ2-1|.|TRBV5-1
TGCGCCAGCAGCTTCCCTAGTTCCTACAATGAGCAGTTCTTC
CASSFPSSYNEQFF
>TRBD2|TRBJ2-3|.|TRBV5-5
TGTGCCAGCAGCATGCTAGCGGGAGTAGCGGATACGCAGTATTTT
CASSMLAGVADTQYF
>.|TRBJ1-2|.|TRBV30
TGTGCCTGGAAACCGGGAACTCAGGTCTATGGCTACACCTTC
CAWKPGTQVYGYTF